This T cell receptor beta chain is from a study of tissue T cells after allogeneic stem cell transplantation. From germline, CDR1 is LGHNA and CDR2 YSYQKL. V lost 4 bases and J 3 bases, leaving 15 bases between the germline ends. This CDR3 region has 16 residues. Documented time point: mouse harvest day 7 after allogeneic transplant. Tail vein injection delivered 10^7 T-cell-depleted bone marrow cells and 10^6 splenic CD5+ T cells. Whole-study results and caveats: Shared clones across patients were few; motif clustering revealed tissue-specific shared signatures.

CDR3 sequences, V/J genes, frequencies and template counts came from survey-depth TCRbeta sequencing. Method: immunoSEQ multiplex PCR; TCRdb's copy keeps in-frame clones and lacks some. The table lists roughly 7,000 clones, approximately 50% of them singletons, with about 3.8% in the top ten. About this clone: Its antigen is unidentified. The gene symbols are mouse symbols. The CDR3 goes on 1 residue after the read ends, and that part is filled in from the germline J gene.

The rearrangement links TRBV2 to TRBJ2-2; D might be TRBD1 (8 bases). The TCR sequence derives from a female BALB/c mouse given C57BL/6 T cells with graft-versus-host disease after an allogeneic hematopoietic cell transplant. The sequencing sample was made of gut tissue. The covered CDR3 bases are TGTGCCAGCAGCCGTAACAGGGGGGGGGACACCGGGCAGCTCTAC. The encoded protein is CASSRNRGGDTGQLY. The full-length CDR3 reads as CASSRNRGGDTGQLYF. The entire variable domain, with the rest obtained from reference TRBV2 and TRBJ2-2, is as follows: DPKIIQKPKYLVAVTGSEKILICEQYLGHNAMYWYRQSAKKPLEFMFSYSYQKLMDNQTASSRFQPQSSKKNHLDLQITALKPDDSATYFCASSRNRGGDTGQLYFGEGSKLTVL.